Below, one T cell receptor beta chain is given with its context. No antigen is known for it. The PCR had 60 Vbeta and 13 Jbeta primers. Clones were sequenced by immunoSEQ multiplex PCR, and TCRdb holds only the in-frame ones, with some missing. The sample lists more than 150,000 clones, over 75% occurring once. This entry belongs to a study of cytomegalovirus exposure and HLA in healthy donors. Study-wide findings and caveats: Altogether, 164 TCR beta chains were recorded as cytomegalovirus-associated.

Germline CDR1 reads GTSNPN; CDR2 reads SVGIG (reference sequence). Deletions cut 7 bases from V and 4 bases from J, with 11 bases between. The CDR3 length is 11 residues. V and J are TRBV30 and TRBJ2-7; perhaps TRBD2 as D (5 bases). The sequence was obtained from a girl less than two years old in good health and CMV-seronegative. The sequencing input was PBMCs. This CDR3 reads CASDWGYEQYF. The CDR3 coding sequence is TGTGCCTCGGACTGGGGTTACGAGCAGTACTTC.